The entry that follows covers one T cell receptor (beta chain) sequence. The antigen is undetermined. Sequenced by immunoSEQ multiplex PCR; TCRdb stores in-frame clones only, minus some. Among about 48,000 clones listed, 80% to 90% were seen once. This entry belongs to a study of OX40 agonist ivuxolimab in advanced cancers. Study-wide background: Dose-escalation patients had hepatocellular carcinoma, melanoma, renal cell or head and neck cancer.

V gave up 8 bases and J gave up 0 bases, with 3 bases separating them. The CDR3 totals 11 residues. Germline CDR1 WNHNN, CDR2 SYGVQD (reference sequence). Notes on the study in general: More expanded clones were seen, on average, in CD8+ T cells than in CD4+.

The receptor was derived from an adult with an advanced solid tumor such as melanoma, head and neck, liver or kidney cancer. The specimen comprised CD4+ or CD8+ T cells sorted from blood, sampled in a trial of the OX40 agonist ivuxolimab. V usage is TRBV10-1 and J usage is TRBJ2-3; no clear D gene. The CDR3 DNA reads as TGCGCCAGCTCTAGCACAGATACGCAGTATTTT. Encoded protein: CASSSTDTQYF.